This T cell receptor beta chain was captured in a study of T cell responses to AZD1222 COVID-19 vaccine. As for the study in general: Researchers grouped second doses given at about 4 or about 12 weeks into one pool. Findings of the study overall: At baseline, seropositivity was found in only a handful of AZD1222 recipients. The donor cohort was predominantly white British with a female majority, and clonal diversity may have been underestimated.

The CDR3 has 15 amino acids. The germline V gene has CDR1 MDHEN and CDR2 SYDVKM. J gave up 6 bases and V 6 bases, and 9 bases lay outside the gene matches. This clone has just one count. Its antigen is unknown. Here immunoSEQ multiplex PCR was the method, and the copy in TCRdb shows in-frame clones only, minus some. The repertoire holds 130,000 or so clones, with about 90% as singletons. The sample consisted of peripheral blood, taken on day 0 of AZD1222 vaccination. The chain is built from TRBV28 and TRBJ2-1, with 9 bases matching TRBD2. The sequence derives from an adult in good health. As DNA, the CDR3 is TGTGCCAGCAGGTCCAGCGGGGGGCCTATCAATGAGCAGTTCTTC. It codes for CASRSSGGPINEQFF.